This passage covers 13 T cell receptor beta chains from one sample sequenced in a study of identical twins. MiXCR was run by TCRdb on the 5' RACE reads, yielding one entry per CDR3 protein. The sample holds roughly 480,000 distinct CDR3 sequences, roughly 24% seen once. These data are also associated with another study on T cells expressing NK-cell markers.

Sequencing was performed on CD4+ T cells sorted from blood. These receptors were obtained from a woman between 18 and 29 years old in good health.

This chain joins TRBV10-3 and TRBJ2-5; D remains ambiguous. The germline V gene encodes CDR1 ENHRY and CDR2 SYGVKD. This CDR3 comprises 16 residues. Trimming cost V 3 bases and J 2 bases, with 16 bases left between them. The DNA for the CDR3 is TGTGCCATCAGTGACTCAAAACTGGGCGGACAAGAGACCCAGTACTTC. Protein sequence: CAISDSKLGGQETQYF.

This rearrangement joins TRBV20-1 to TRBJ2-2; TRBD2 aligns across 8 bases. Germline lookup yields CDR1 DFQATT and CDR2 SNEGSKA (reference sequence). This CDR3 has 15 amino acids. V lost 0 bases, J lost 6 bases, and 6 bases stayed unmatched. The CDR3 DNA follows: TGCAGTGCTAGAGAGGGTCTAGCGGGCGCCGGGGAGCTGTTTTTT. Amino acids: CSAREGLAGAGELFF.

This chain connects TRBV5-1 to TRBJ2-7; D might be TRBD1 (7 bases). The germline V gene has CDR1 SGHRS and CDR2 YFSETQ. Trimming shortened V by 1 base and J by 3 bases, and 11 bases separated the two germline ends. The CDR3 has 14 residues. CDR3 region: CASSLRQGLYEQYF. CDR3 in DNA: TGCGCCAGCAGCTTGAGACAGGGACTCTACGAGCAGTACTTC.

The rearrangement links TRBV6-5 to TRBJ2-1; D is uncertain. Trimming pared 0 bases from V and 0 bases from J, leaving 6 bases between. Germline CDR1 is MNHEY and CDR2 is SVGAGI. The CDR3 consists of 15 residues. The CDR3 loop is CASSYSSRSYNEQFF. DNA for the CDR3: TGTGCCAGCAGTTACTCGTCCCGCTCCTACAATGAGCAGTTCTTC.

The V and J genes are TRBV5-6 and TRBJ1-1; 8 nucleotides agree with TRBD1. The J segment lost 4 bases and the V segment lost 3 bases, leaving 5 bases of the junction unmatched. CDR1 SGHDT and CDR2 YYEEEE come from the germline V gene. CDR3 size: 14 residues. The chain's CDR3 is CASSYGQGTTEAFF. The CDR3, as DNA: TGTGCCAGCAGCTATGGACAGGGTACCACTGAAGCTTTCTTT. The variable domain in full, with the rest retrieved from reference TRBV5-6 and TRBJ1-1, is DAGVTQSPTHLIKTRGQQVTLRCSPKSGHDTVSWYQQALGQGPQFIFQYYEEEERQRGNFPDRFSGHQFPNYSSELNVNALLLGDSALYLCASSYGQGTTEAFFGQGTRLTVV.

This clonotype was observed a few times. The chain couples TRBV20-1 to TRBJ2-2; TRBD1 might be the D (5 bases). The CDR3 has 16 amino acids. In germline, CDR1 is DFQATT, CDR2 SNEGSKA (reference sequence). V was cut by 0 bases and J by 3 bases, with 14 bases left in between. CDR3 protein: CSARDRRQGDTGELFF. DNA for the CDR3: TGCAGTGCTAGAGATCGCCGGCAGGGTGACACCGGGGAGCTGTTTTTT.

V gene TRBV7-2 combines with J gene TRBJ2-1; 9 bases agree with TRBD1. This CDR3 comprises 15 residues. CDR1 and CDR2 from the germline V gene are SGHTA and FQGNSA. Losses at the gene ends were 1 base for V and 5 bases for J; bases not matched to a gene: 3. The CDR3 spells CASSLVGTGHNEQFF. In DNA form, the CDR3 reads TGTGCCAGCAGCTTAGTCGGGACAGGGCACAATGAGCAGTTCTTC.

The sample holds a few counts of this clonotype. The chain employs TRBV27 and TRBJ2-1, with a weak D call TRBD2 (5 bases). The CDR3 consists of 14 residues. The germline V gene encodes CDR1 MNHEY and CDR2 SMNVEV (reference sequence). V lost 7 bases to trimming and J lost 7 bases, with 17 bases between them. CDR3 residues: CASMDLAGYNEQFF. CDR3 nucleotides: TGTGCCAGCATGGATCTAGCCGGCTATAATGAGCAGTTCTTC.

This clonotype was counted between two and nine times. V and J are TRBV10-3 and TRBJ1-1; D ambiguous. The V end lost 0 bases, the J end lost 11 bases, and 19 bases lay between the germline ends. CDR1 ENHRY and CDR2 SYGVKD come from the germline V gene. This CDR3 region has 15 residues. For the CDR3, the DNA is TGTGCCATCAGTGAGTCGAGTGTCGGATGGTTGCGGGCTTTCTTT. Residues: CAISESSVGWLRAFF.

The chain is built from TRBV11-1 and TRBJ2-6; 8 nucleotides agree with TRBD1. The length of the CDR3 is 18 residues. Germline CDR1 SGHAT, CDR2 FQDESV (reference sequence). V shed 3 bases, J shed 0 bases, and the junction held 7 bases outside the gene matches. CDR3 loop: CASSFTTGASSGANVLTF. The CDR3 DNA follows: TGTGCCAGCAGCTTCACGACAGGGGCGAGCTCTGGGGCCAACGTCCTGACTTTC.

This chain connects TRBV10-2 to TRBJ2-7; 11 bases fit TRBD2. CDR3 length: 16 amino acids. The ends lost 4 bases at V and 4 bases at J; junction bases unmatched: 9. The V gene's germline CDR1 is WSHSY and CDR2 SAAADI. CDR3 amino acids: CASSGSGGDNSYEQYF. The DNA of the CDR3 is TGCGCCAGCAGTGGTAGCGGGGGGGATAATTCTTACGAGCAGTACTTC.

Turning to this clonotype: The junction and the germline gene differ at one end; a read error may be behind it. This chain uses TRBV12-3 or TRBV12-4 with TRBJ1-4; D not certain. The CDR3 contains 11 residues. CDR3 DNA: TGTGCCAGCACCTATAATGGAAAACTGTTTTTT. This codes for CASTYNGKLFF.

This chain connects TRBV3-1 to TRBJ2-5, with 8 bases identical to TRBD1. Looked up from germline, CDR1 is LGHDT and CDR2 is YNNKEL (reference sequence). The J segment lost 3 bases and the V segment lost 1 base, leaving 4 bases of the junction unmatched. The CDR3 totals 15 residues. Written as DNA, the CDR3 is TGTGCCAGCAGCCAAGGCGGGACAGGAAAAGAGACCCAGTACTTC. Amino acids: CASSQGGTGKETQYF.